Following are 5 T cell receptor beta chains from one sample sequenced in a study of OX40 agonist ivuxolimab in advanced cancers. TCRdb's copy holds only in-frame clones and misses some; the assay was immunoSEQ multiplex PCR. The sample has some 86,000 clones, about 91% seen once. The input for sequencing was CD4+ or CD8+ T cells sorted from blood, taken in a trial of the OX40 agonist ivuxolimab. The receptors were sampled from an adult with an advanced solid tumor such as melanoma, head and neck, liver or kidney cancer.

V and J are TRBV19 and TRBJ2-7; 9 positions match TRBD2. Trimming at V came to 1 base and at J to 3 bases, leaving 7 bases not matched to a gene. The CDR3 is 16 residues long. Germline CDR1 LNHDA, CDR2 SQIVND (reference sequence). CDR3 region: CASSIVASGMNYEQYF. In DNA, the CDR3 is TGTGCCAGTAGTATAGTCGCTAGCGGGATGAACTACGAGCAGTACTTC.

The rearrangement links TRBV30 to TRBJ2-1; the match to TRBD2 covers 7 bases. With V trimmed by 4 bases and J by 3 bases, 12 bases remained unmatched. Germline V gene data show CDR1 as GTSNPN and CDR2 as SVGIG (reference sequence). CDR3 length equals 16 residues. The CDR3 sequence is CAWTHLGLPGYNEQFF. DNA of the CDR3: TGTGCCTGGACTCATCTGGGACTACCCGGCTACAATGAGCAGTTCTTC.

The chain recombines TRBV9 with TRBJ2-2, with a tentative D call TRBD1 (6 bases). There are 16 residues in the CDR3. The V gene lost 5 bases and the J gene lost 1 base, with 15 bases spanning the gap. The germline gives CDR1 SGDLS, CDR2 YYNGEE. The CDR3 spells CASRAAGQQNTGELFF. CDR3 DNA sequence: TGTGCCAGCAGGGCGGCCGGACAGCAGAACACCGGGGAGCTGTTTTTT.

The V call is TRBV7-2, the J call TRBJ2-1; D perhaps matches TRBD2 (7 bases). The CDR3 contains 14 residues. V was clipped by 1 base and J by 7 bases, with 11 bases between them. Germline-derived CDR1 and CDR2 are SGHTA and FQGNSA. CDR3 nucleotides: TGTGCCAGCAGCTTAGTGGGAGGGGGAAATGAGCAGTTCTTC. This translates into CASSLVGGGNEQFF.

This sequence joins TRBV30 and TRBJ2-5, with no clear D. Germline V CDR1 and CDR2: GTSNPN, SVGIG (reference sequence). The V end lost 3 bases, the J end lost 5 bases, and 10 bases lay between the germline ends. The CDR3 consists of 12 residues. CDR3 residues: CAWRRYGETQYF. In DNA, the CDR3 is TGTGCCTGGAGGCGGTACGGGGAGACCCAGTACTTC.